Included here is one T cell receptor beta chain sequence, with context. These data come from a study of shared clonotypes between healthy human individuals. The CDR3 is made up of 14 amino acids. Germline V gives CDR1 MNHEY, CDR2 SMNVEV (reference sequence). V lost 3 bases and J lost 1, with 10 bases in between. Measured with immunoSEQ multiplex PCR; TCRdb has only the in-frame clones, and not every one. The sample records a few million clones, approximately 96% being singletons. The chain has TRBV27 and TRBJ2-7; D not certain. The sample taken for sequencing was naive CD4+ T cells sorted from blood. The subset was: CD45RA+ positively selected. The source of this sequence is a man aged 18 to 35 in good health. CDR3 loop: CASSFAGRSYEQYF. CDR3 nucleotide sequence: TGTGCCAGCAGTTTTGCAGGAAGGTCCTACGAGCAGTACTTC.